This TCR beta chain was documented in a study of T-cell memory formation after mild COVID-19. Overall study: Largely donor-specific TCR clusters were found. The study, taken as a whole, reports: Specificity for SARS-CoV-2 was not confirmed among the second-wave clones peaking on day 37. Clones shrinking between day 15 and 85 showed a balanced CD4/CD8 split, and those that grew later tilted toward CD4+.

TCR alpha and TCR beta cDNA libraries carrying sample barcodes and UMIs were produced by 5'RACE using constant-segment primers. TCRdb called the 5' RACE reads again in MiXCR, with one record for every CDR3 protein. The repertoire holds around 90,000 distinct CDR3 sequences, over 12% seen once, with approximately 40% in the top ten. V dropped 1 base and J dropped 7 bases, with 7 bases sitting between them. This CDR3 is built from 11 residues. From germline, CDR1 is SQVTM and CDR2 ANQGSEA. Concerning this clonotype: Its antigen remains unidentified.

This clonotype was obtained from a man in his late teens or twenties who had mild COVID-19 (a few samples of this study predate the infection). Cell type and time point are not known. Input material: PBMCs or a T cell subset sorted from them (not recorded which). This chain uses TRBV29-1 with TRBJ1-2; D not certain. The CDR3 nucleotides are TGCAGCGTTGAAGGAGGGCCTGGCTACACCTTC. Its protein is CSVEGGPGYTF.